Each of the 17 T cell receptor beta chains below was sequenced from the same sample in a study of blood T cell repertoires in COVID-19. Only in-frame clones appear in the TCRdb table, and some are missing; sequencing was by immunoSEQ multiplex PCR. The sample lists about 76,000 clones; 85% were seen once. Sequencing was performed on peripheral blood. Receptors originate from a man in his fifties with COVID-19, enrolled during active disease.

The J gene is TRBJ1-1, the V gene TRBV5-4; 7 bases align to TRBD1. Germline V gene lookup returns CDR1 SGHNT and CDR2 YYREEE (reference sequence). The junction had 10 bases not matched to a gene; V was cut back by 4 bases and J by 1 base. The CDR3 runs 16 residues. CDR3 amino acids: CASSQGGPTGNTEAFF. The CDR3 coding sequence is TGTGCCAGCAGCCAGGGGGGCCCCACAGGGAACACTGAAGCTTTCTTT.

This chain links TRBV19 with TRBJ1-2; the match to TRBD1 covers 12 bases. Germline V gene data show CDR1 as LNHDA and CDR2 as SQIVND (reference sequence). J was trimmed by 0 bases and V by 8 bases; bases with no gene match: 7. CDR3 length: 16 amino acids. The CDR3 spells CASGTGTGGTNYGYTF. CDR3 bases: TGTGCCAGTGGGACCGGGACAGGGGGCACTAACTATGGCTACACCTTC.

The chain employs TRBV10-3 and TRBJ2-4; no clear D. V was cut by 3 bases and J by 5 bases, with 5 bases left in between. The CDR3 has 12 amino acids. Looked up from germline, CDR1 is ENHRY and CDR2 is SYGVKD. CDR3 residues: CAISETENIQYF. Here the CDR3 DNA reads TGTGCCATCAGTGAAACAGAAAACATTCAGTACTTC.

V is TRBV28 and J is TRBJ1-6, with TRBD1 matching 7 bases. With V trimmed by 4 bases and J by 4 bases, 10 bases remained unmatched. Germline CDR1 and CDR2: MDHEN and SYDVKM. The CDR3 has 17 amino acids. CDR3 bases: TGTGCCAGCAGTTACCCTCGGACAGGCCAATATAATTCACCCCTCCACTTT. This gives the protein CASSYPRTGQYNSPLHF.

The CDR3 DNA sequence: TGTGCCAGCAGCGCCCGGAGGGGGCGGGGGGGTCCCACAGATACGCAGTATTTT. Encoded protein: CASSARRGRGGPTDTQYF. This chain joins TRBV5-4 and TRBJ2-3; 9 bases match TRBD2. The CDR3 extends over 18 amino acids. Losses at the gene ends were 4 bases for V and 2 bases for J; bases not matched to a gene: 14. Germline lookup yields CDR1 SGHNT and CDR2 YYREEE (reference sequence). Full variable domain (remainder filled in from reference TRBV5-4 and TRBJ2-3): ETGVTQSPTHLIKTRGQQVTLRCSSQSGHNTVSWYQQALGQGPQFIFQYYREEENGRGNFPPRFSGLQFPNYSSELNVNALELDDSALYLCASSARRGRGGPTDTQYFGPGTRLTVL.

V usage is TRBV6-5 and J usage is TRBJ2-6; TRBD1 agrees at 8 bases. CDR3 length equals 16 residues. Germline V gene lookup returns CDR1 MNHEY and CDR2 SVGAGI. Trimming cost V 2 bases and J 1 base; bases outside gene matches: 1. CDR3 in DNA: TGTGCCAGCAGTTACCGGACAGGGTCTGGGGCCAACGTCCTGACTTTC. It encodes CASSYRTGSGANVLTF.

The chain recombines TRBV19 with TRBJ2-3; D gene unclear. The V end was cut by 4 bases, the J end by 2 bases, with 10 bases between. From germline, CDR1 is LNHDA and CDR2 SQIVND (reference sequence). There are 14 residues in the CDR3. The CDR3 coding sequence is TGTGCCAGTAGTACCGGTTTAGTCACAGATACGCAGTATTTT. Translated, it gives CASSTGLVTDTQYF. The variable domain in full, with the rest retrieved from reference TRBV19 and TRBJ2-3, is DGGITQSPKYLFRKEGQNVTLSCEQNLNHDAMYWYRQDPGQGLRLIYYSQIVNDFQKGDIAEGYSVSREKKESFPLTVTSAQKNPTAFYLCASSTGLVTDTQYFGPGTRLTVL.

V gene TRBV11-1 combines with J gene TRBJ2-7, with D possibly being TRBD2 (6 bases). The CDR3 consists of 14 residues. Germline V gene data show CDR1 as SGHAT and CDR2 as FQDESV (reference sequence). V lost 5 bases, J lost 3 bases, and 14 bases lay in between. The CDR3 sequence is CASSRGLGNYEQYF. The CDR3 nucleotides read TGTGCCAGCAGCCGGGGGTTAGGGAACTACGAGCAGTACTTC.

The chain uses TRBV7-2 and TRBJ2-7; 7 bases agree with TRBD1. J gave up 3 bases and V 4 bases, and 0 bases lay outside the gene matches. Germline values: CDR1 SGHTA, CDR2 FQGNSA. The CDR3 runs to 12 residues. The CDR3 protein is CASSWTGYEQYF. The CDR3 DNA reads TGTGCCAGCAGCTGGACAGGCTACGAGCAGTACTTC.

CDR3 DNA sequence: TGCAGCGTTCGGACAGCAACTAACACCGGGGAGCTGTTTTTT. The encoded protein is CSVRTATNTGELFF. The chain carries TRBV29-1 and TRBJ2-2; tentative D call: TRBD1 (6 bases). Germline CDR1 is SQVTM and CDR2 is ANQGSEA. This CDR3 spans 14 amino acids. The V end lost 5 bases, the J end lost 2 bases, and 12 bases lay between the germline ends.

This CDR3 reads CASSVSARSSYNEQFF. The CDR3 DNA follows: TGTGCCAGCAGCGTCTCTGCTAGGAGCTCCTACAATGAGCAGTTCTTC. This rearrangement joins TRBV9 to TRBJ2-1, with D hard to call. V was trimmed by 2 bases and J by 0 bases, leaving 12 bases between them. Germline V gene lookup returns CDR1 SGDLS and CDR2 YYNGEE. CDR3 length: 16 amino acids.

The table lists this clone with a count of one. The genes are TRBV6-2 or TRBV6-3 and TRBJ2-1, with TRBD2 matching 7 bases. Losses at the gene ends were 2 bases for V and 6 bases for J; bases not matched to a gene: 13. The V gene's germline CDR1 is MNHEY and CDR2 SVGEGT. The CDR3 has 17 amino acids. The CDR3 loop is CASSYTDPSGELNEQFF. The CDR3 DNA reads TGTGCCAGCAGTTACACAGATCCTAGCGGAGAACTCAATGAGCAGTTCTTC.

As DNA, the CDR3 is TGTGCCAGCTCTTTCAGGGGTTCCTACGAGCAGTACTTC. It yields the protein CASSFRGSYEQYF. This rearrangement joins TRBV6-5 to TRBJ2-7, with a tentative D call TRBD1 (6 bases). Trimming pared 8 bases from V and 1 base from J, leaving 12 bases between. CDR1 and CDR2 (germline): MNHEY, SVGAGI. The CDR3 runs to 13 residues.

The V call is TRBV6-6, the J call TRBJ1-5, with TRBD1 as a possible D gene (6 bases). Trimming shortened V by 4 bases and J by 2 bases, and 12 bases separated the two germline ends. This CDR3 has 15 amino acids. Germline CDR1 is MNHNY and CDR2 is SVGAGI (reference sequence). The CDR3 region is CASSWDIGGNQPQHF. CDR3 nucleotide sequence: TGTGCCAGCAGTTGGGACATTGGCGGCAATCAGCCCCAGCATTTT.

This chain links TRBV18 with TRBJ1-3; D is possibly TRBD1 (5 bases). Trimming removed 1 base at V and 8 bases at J, with 12 bases between. Germline-derived CDR1 and CDR2 are KGHSH and LQKENI. CDR3 size: 14 residues. The CDR3 DNA sequence: TGTGCCAGCTCACCACAATCGGGGGGAGACACCATATATTTT. This sequence encodes CASSPQSGGDTIYF.

This clone was detected only once. V is TRBV6-2 or TRBV6-3 and J is TRBJ2-1; D is unresolved. Between the trimmed V and J ends, which lost 6 bases and 9 bases, there was a span of 9 bases. There are 11 residues in the CDR3. Germline CDR1 MNHEY, CDR2 SVGEGT. The CDR3 nucleotides are TGTGCCAGCAGCCCCCCGGGTGAGCAGTTCTTC. Protein product: CASSPPGEQFF.

The J gene is TRBJ2-1, the V gene TRBV9; 8 nucleotides line up with TRBD1. V lost 4 bases to trimming and J lost 0 bases; unmatched junction nucleotides: 6. Germline CDR1 reads SGDLS; CDR2 reads YYNGEE. The CDR3 consists of 16 residues. The CDR3 loop reads CASSPTGGNSYNEQFF. The CDR3 nucleotides are TGTGCCAGCAGCCCCACAGGGGGGAACTCCTACAATGAGCAGTTCTTC. The full variable domain, in which reference TRBV9 and TRBJ2-1 provide the parts outside the CDR3, is DSGVTQTPKHLITATGQRVTLRCSPRSGDLSVYWYQQSLDQGLQFLIQYYNGEERAKGNILERFSAQQFPDLHSELNLSSLELGDSALYFCASSPTGGNSYNEQFFGPGTRLTVL.